This T cell receptor beta chain emerged from a study of regulatory T cells in long-lasting Graves disease. Study-wide background: Duration of antithyroid drug therapy among newly diagnosed Graves' patients was under 3 months. Study-level findings and limits: Persistent disease showed a preference for TRBV28, TRBJ1-2 and TRBJ2-5.

As to this clonotype: No antigen is known for it.

The time point here: newly diagnosed GD, antithyroid drugs for less than 3 months. RNA from PBMCs was the source of the TCR library. Criteria from the American Thyroid Association guidelines were applied to diagnose Graves' disease. V lost 4 bases, J lost 6 bases, and 13 bases lay in between. Germline V lookup: CDR1 MNHEY, CDR2 SVGEGT. The CDR3 runs 15 residues. Through Arm-PCR of CDR3 regions and iRepertoire HTBI primers, TCR beta libraries were built. One entry per CDR3 protein results from TCRdb running MiXCR on the multiplex PCR reads. The sample shows 530,000 or so distinct CDR3 sequences, 15% to 20% of them seen only once. This sample was also put to use in a study of T cells in Graves' hyperthyroidism and ophthalmopathy. From that paper: TCR CDR3 regions were first amplified by RT-PCR with HTBI primers.

The sequence came from a man younger than 35 with Graves disease. The chain carries TRBV6-2 or TRBV6-3 and TRBJ1-6, with D unresolved. The sample in question was peripheral blood mononuclear cells (PBMCs), obtained at new diagnosis, from a patient treated with antithyroid drugs. CDR3 residues: CASSSVTRSNSPLHF. CDR3 bases: TGTGCCAGCAGTTCCGTGACTCGATCTAATTCACCCCTCCACTTT.